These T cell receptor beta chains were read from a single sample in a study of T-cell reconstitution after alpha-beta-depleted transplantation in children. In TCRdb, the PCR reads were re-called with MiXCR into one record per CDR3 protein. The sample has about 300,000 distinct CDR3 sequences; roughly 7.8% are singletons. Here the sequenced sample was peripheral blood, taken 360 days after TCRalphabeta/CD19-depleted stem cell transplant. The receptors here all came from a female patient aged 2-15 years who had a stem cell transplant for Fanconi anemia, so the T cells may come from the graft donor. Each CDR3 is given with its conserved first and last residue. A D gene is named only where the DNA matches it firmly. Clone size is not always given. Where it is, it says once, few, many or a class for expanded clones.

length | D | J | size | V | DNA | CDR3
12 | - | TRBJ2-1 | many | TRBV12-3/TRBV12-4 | TGTGCCAGCAGCTTGGTAGCGGCGGGCGTCTTCTTC | CASSLVAAGVFF
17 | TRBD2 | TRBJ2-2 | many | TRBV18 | TGTGCCAGCTCACCGAATCGACTAGCGGCAAACACCGGGGAGCTGTTTTTT | CASSPNRLAANTGELFF
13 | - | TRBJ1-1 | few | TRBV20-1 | TGCAGTGCTAGGTGGGACTTGAACACTGAAGCTTTCTTT | CSARWDLNTEAFF
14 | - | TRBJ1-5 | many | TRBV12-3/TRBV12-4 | TGTGCCAGCAGTTTCAGTTATAGCAATCAGCCCCAGCATTTT | CASSFSYSNQPQHF
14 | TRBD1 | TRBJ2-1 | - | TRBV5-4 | TGTGCCAGCAGCCAGGACAGGGTCGTCGATGAGCAGTTCTTC | CASSQDRVVDEQFF
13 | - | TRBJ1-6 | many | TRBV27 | TGTGCCAGCAGTTACTCCTATAATTCACCCCTCCACTTT | CASSYSYNSPLHF
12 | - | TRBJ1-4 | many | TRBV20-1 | TGCAGTGCTAAAGACAGGAATGAAAAACTGTTTTTT | CSAKDRNEKLFF
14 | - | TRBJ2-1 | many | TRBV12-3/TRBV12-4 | TGTGCCAGCAGTTTAGGACAAAACGGTGATGAGCAGTTCTTC | CASSLGQNGDEQFF
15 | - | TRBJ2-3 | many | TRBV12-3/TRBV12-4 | TGTGCCAGCAGTTTATTAGGCAGGCTTGGAGATACGCAGTATTTT | CASSLLGRLGDTQYF
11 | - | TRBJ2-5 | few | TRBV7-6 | TGTGCCAGCAGCCCCGACCGGACCCAGTACTTC | CASSPDRTQYF
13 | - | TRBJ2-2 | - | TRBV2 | TGCGCCAGCATCGGGGGCACCGGCGGGGAGCTGTTTTTT | CASIGGTGGELFF
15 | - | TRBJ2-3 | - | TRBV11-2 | TGTGCCAGCCTCTCCCCGGGGAAGACGACAGATACGCAGTATTTT | CASLSPGKTTDTQYF
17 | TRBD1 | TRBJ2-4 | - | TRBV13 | TGTGCCAGCAGCCTTCTAGGACAGGGCTTTGACAAAAACATTCAGTACTTC | CASSLLGQGFDKNIQYF
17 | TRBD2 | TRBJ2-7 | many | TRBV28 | TGTGCCAGCAGTTCCTATGGACTAGCGGGGGGTACGTACGAGCAGTACTTC | CASSSYGLAGGTYEQYF
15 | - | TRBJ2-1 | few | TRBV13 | TGTGCCAGCAACCAAGACCGGGACTTCTTCAATGAGCAGTTCTTC | CASNQDRDFFNEQFF
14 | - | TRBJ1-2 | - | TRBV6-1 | TGTGCCAGCAGGAGAGGGGTCACTAACTATGGCTACACCTTC | CASRRGVTNYGYTF
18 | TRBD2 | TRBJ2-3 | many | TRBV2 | TGTGCCAGCTTTTACATGACTAGCGGGGGGGCCGGCACAGATACGCAGTATTTT | CASFYMTSGGAGTDTQYF
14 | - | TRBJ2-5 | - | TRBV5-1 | TGCGCCAGCAGCAACTACGGGGAAGAAGAGACCCAGTACTTC | CASSNYGEEETQYF
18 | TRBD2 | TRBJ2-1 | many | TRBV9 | TGTGCCAGCAGCGTAGCTCTTAGCGGGATGGGGTCCTACAATGAGCAGTTCTTC | CASSVALSGMGSYNEQFF
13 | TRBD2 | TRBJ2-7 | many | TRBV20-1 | TGCAGTGCTAGACCTGGGGGGGGGTACGAGCAGTACTTC | CSARPGGGYEQYF
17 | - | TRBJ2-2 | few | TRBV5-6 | TGTGCCAGCAGCTTGGCCCCTTGGAGGGACTACACCGGGGAGCTGTTTTTT | CASSLAPWRDYTGELFF
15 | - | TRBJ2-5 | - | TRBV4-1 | TGCGCCAGCAGCCGCGGGGGGACAGAACAAGAGACCCAGTACTTC | CASSRGGTEQETQYF
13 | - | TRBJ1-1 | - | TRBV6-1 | TGTGCCAGCAGTGATCAGGTTTTGAGTGAAGCTTTCTTT | CASSDQVLSEAFF
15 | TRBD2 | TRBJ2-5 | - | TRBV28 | TGTGCCAGCAGTAGGGGAATCGGGGGGAGGGAGACCCAGTACTTC | CASSRGIGGRETQYF
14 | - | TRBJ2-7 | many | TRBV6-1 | TGTGCCAGCAGTAGACGGGACCTTACCTACGAGCAGTACTTC | CASSRRDLTYEQYF
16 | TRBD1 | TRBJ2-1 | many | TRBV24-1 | TGTGCCACCAGTGATTTTTGGCAGGGGGCGCGCAATGAGCAGTTCTTC | CATSDFWQGARNEQFF
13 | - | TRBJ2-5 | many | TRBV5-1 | TGCGCCAGCAGCTCCGGGACAAAAGAGACCCAGTACTTC | CASSSGTKETQYF
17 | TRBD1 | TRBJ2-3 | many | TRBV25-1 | TGTGCCAGCAGTGATTTTTCAGGACAGGGTCGGACAGATACGCAGTATTTT | CASSDFSGQGRTDTQYF
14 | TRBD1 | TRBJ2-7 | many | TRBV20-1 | TGCAGTGCTGGGAATGGACAGGGTCTCCACGAGCAGTACTTC | CSAGNGQGLHEQYF
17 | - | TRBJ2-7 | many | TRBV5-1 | TGCGCCAGCAGCGTACAGGTTGGTCGACAGGATTCCTACGAGCAGTACTTC | CASSVQVGRQDSYEQYF
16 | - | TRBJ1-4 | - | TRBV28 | TGTGCCAGCAGCTACACAAGGACAGCAACTAATGGAAAACTGTTTTTT | CASSYTRTATNGKLFF
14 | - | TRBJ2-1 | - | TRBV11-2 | TGTGCCAGCAAAACTGGACAGAATTACAATGAGCAGTTCTTC | CASKTGQNYNEQFF
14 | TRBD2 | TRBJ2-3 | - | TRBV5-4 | TGTGCCAGCAGCCTGCGGGGGATCGCAGATACGCAGTATTTT | CASSLRGIADTQYF
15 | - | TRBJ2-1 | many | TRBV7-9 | TGTGCCAGCAGCTTAAGGCAGGGGCGGTACAATGAGCAGTTCTTC | CASSLRQGRYNEQFF
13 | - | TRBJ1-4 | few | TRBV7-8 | TGTGCCAGCTCACAGACGGTTGGTGAAAAACTGTTTTTT | CASSQTVGEKLFF
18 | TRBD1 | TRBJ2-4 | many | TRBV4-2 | TGTGCCAGCAGCCAAGATCTTGAACAGGGGGCGGCCAAAAACATTCAGTACTTC | CASSQDLEQGAAKNIQYF
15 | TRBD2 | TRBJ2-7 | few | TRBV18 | TGTGCCAGCTCACCGGCGGGGGGCGGAGGCTCCGAGCAGTACTTC | CASSPAGGGGSEQYF
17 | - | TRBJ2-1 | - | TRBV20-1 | TGCAGTGCTAGAGATAGGAGAATGGGGCTAGTAATTGGTGAGCAGTTCTTC | CSARDRRMGLVIGEQFF